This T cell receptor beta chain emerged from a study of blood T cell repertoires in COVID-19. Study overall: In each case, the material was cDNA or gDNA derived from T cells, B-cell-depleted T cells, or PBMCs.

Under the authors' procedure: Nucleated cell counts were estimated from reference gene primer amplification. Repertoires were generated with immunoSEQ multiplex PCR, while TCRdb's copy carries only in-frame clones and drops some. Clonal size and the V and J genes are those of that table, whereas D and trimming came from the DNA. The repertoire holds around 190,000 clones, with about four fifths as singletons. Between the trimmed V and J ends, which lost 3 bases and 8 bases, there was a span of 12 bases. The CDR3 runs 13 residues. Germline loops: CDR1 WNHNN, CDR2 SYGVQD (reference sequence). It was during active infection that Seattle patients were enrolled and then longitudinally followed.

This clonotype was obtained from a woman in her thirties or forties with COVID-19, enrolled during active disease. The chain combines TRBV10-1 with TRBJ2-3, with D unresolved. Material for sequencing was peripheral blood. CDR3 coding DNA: TGCGCCAGCAGTGAAGACTCGTTGGGTACGCAGTATTTT. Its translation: CASSEDSLGTQYF.